This TCR beta chain was observed in a study of Graves' ophthalmopathy and Graves' hyperthyroidism. As for the study in general: Peripheral blood was gathered at first diagnosis, ahead of any treatment whatsoever.

Trimming stripped 8 bases from V and 6 bases from J, with 19 bases between. The CDR3 has 14 amino acids. The germline V gene has CDR1 MNHEY and CDR2 SVGAGI. Amplification of TCR beta CDR3 regions used RNA transcripts. HTBI primers primed a first-round RT-PCR, and a second-round multiplex PCR followed. TCRdb independently ran MiXCR on the multiplex PCR reads; one entry per CDR3 protein. Of roughly 420,000 distinct CDR3 sequences in the sample, over 20% were seen once. This clonotype was counted at least ten times. Additional autoimmune diseases, uncontrolled infections, pregnancy or lactation disqualified patients.

The chain carries TRBV6-5 and TRBJ1-1; D remains unclear. This clonotype originated in a young woman with stable Graves' hyperthyroidism. The sequenced sample consisted of peripheral blood. CDR3 in amino acids: CASFIWVGYPEAFF. CDR3 in DNA: TGTGCCAGCTTTATCTGGGTGGGGTACCCTGAAGCTTTCTTT.